This T cell receptor (beta chain) comes out of a study of T cells in Graves' hyperthyroidism and ophthalmopathy. RNA transcripts served as the template for amplifying TCR beta CDR3 regions. HTBI primers drove first-round RT-PCR of the TCR CDR3. TCRdb reprocessed the multiplex PCR reads with MiXCR, giving one entry per CDR3 protein. Among about 290,000 distinct CDR3 sequences listed, roughly 13% were seen once. The TCR comes from a woman aged 25 to 39 with Graves' hyperthyroidism that later progressed to Graves' ophthalmopathy. The specimen sequenced was blood.

The CDR3 DNA reads TGCGCCAGCAGCCAAAGCGGGTACTCCTACGAGCAGTACTTC. It codes for CASSQSGYSYEQYF. The V and J genes are TRBV4-1 and TRBJ2-7; D is perhaps TRBD2 (6 bases). Trimming cost V 2 bases and J 0 bases, with 8 bases left between them. The CDR3 loop spans 14 amino acids. Per germline, CDR1 MGHRA and CDR2 YSYEKL.